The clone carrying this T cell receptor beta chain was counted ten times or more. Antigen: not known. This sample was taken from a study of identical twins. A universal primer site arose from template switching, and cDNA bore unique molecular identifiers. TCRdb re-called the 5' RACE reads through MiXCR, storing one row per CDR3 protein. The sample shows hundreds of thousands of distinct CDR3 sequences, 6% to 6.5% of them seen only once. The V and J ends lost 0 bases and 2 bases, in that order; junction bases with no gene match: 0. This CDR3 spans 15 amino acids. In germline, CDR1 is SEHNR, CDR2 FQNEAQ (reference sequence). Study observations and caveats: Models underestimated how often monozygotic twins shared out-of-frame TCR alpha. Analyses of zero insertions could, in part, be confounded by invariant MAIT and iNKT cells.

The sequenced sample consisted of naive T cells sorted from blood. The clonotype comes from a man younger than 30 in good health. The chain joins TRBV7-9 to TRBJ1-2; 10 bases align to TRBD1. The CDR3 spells CASSLAGQGNYGYTF. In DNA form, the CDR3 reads TGTGCCAGCAGCTTAGCGGGACAGGGGAACTATGGCTACACCTTC.